This entry lists 32 T cell receptor beta chains sequenced from one sample in a study of cytomegalovirus exposure and HLA in healthy donors. The PCR used 60 Vbeta and 13 Jbeta primers. Profiled with immunoSEQ multiplex PCR; TCRdb holds only in-frame clones, not every one. The sample consists of 95,000 or so clones, under 90% of them appearing once. The sample was PBMCs. Receptor source: a woman in her 70s in good health and CMV-seropositive.

The rearrangement links TRBV7-9 to TRBJ2-6, with D perhaps matching TRBD2 (6 bases). Germline CDR1 is SEHNR and CDR2 is FQNEAQ (reference sequence). V lost 6 bases and J 0 bases, leaving 9 bases between the germline ends. The length of the CDR3 is 15 residues. CDR3 sequence reads: CASREGVSGANVLTF. In DNA form, the CDR3 reads TGTGCCAGCAGGGAGGGAGTCTCTGGGGCCAACGTCCTGACTTTC.

CDR3 sequence: CASTQGAGGVIVAKNIQYF. The CDR3 DNA sequence: TGTGCCAGCACCCAGGGAGCGGGAGGTGTGATAGTGGCCAAAAACATTCAGTACTTC. This chain joins TRBV28 and TRBJ2-4; 9 nucleotides align to TRBD2. CDR3 size: 19 residues. Germline CDR1 MDHEN, CDR2 SYDVKM. With 7 bases clipped from V and 1 base from J, the junction kept 17 bases outside the gene matches.

This clone appeared a few times. V and J are TRBV6-6 and TRBJ2-1; maybe TRBD1 (6 bases). Germline V gives CDR1 MNHNY, CDR2 SVGAGI (reference sequence). The V and J ends lost 6 bases and 6 bases respectively, with 6 bases between them. The CDR3 sequence is 11 residues long. CDR3 protein: CASSRGNEQFF. CDR3 sequence (DNA): TGTGCCAGCAGCAGGGGCAATGAGCAGTTCTTC.

V gene TRBV5-4 combines with J gene TRBJ2-1, with 9 positions matching TRBD2. The V gene end was trimmed by 3 bases and the J gene end by 4 bases; junction bases not matched to a gene: 5. CDR3 length: 15 residues. CDR1 is SGHNT, CDR2 YYREEE, per germline (reference sequence). CDR3 amino acids: CASSSTSGPYNEQFF. As DNA, the CDR3 is TGTGCCAGCAGCTCAACTAGCGGGCCTTACAATGAGCAGTTCTTC.

The chain has TRBV19 and TRBJ2-1; 7 positions match TRBD1. The J segment lost 6 bases and the V segment lost 4 bases, leaving 3 bases of the junction unmatched. Germline loops: CDR1 LNHDA, CDR2 SQIVND (reference sequence). This CDR3 contains 13 residues. The CDR3 DNA reads TGTGCCAGTAGTACAGACAGGGTCAATGAGCAGTTCTTC. Its protein is CASSTDRVNEQFF.

The chain links TRBV19 to TRBJ2-1; possibly TRBD1 for D (6 bases). This CDR3 region has 13 residues. The germline V gene encodes CDR1 LNHDA and CDR2 SQIVND (reference sequence). Trimming left V 3 bases short and J 5 bases short, with 8 bases between. This chain's CDR3 is CASSIGQNNEQFF. In DNA, the CDR3 is TGTGCCAGTAGTATCGGACAGAACAATGAGCAGTTCTTC.

V and J are TRBV19 and TRBJ2-6; 7 bases line up with TRBD1. The V and J ends lost 2 bases and 2 bases, in that order; junction bases with no gene match: 0. The germline V gene has CDR1 LNHDA and CDR2 SQIVND (reference sequence). The CDR3 length is 15 residues. The CDR3 DNA is TGTGCCAGTAGTATAAGGGGGCCTGGGGCCAACGTCCTGACTTTC. Its protein is CASSIRGPGANVLTF.

This clone was counted a single time. The genes are TRBV28 and TRBJ1-1; D possibly corresponds to TRBD1 (6 bases). The CDR3 spans 12 residues. CDR1 and CDR2 (germline): MDHEN, SYDVKM. The V and J ends lost 5 bases and 8 bases respectively, with 12 bases between them. The CDR3 DNA reads TGTGCCAGCAGTAACAGGGTAGAAGAAGCTTTCTTT. It specifies CASSNRVEEAFF.

This clone was observed a single time. This chain uses TRBV4-3 with TRBJ2-1; D possibly corresponds to TRBD2 (5 bases). The CDR3 consists of 17 residues. V lost 3 bases and J lost 6, with 21 bases in between. In germline, CDR1 is LGHNA, CDR2 YSLEER. CDR3 in amino acids: CASSQTPDQRISNEQFF. Here the CDR3 DNA reads TGCGCCAGCAGCCAGACGCCAGACCAGCGGATATCCAATGAGCAGTTCTTC.

V is TRBV5-1 and J is TRBJ1-2; TRBD1 matches at 8 bases. The V segment lost 2 bases and the J segment 4 bases; nucleotides outside the gene matches: 7. The CDR3 covers 15 residues. Germline loops: CDR1 SGHRS, CDR2 YFSETQ. The CDR3 is CASSFHRDRLYGYTF. In nucleotides, the CDR3 is TGCGCCAGCAGCTTTCACCGGGACAGGCTCTATGGCTACACCTTC. The full variable domain, its missing parts supplied by reference TRBV5-1 and TRBJ1-2, is KAGVTQTPRYLIKTRGQQVTLSCSPISGHRSVSWYQQTPGQGLQFLFEYFSETQRNKGNFPGRFSGRQFSNSRSEMNVSTLELGDSALYLCASSFHRDRLYGYTFGSGTRLTVV.

V and J are TRBV10-3 and TRBJ2-1, with 10 bases aligning to TRBD1. V was clipped by 8 bases and J by 6 bases; unmatched bases: 1. This CDR3 is 12 amino acids long. Germline V gene sequence: CDR1 ENHRY, CDR2 SYGVKD. The CDR3 bases are TGTGCCATCGGACAGGGGGGCAATGAGCAGTTCTTC. Its translation is CAIGQGGNEQFF.

The V gene is TRBV27, the J gene TRBJ2-2, with TRBD2 matching over 12 bases. The CDR3 has 17 residues. V dropped 5 bases and J dropped 2; count of bases not matched to a gene: 6. Germline V gene data show CDR1 as MNHEY and CDR2 as SMNVEV (reference sequence). In DNA, the CDR3 is TGTGCCAGCAGTCTCAAACTAGCGGGAGGTAACACCGGGGAGCTGTTTTTT. This codes for CASSLKLAGGNTGELFF.

This clone has a single count. The V call is TRBV7-8, the J call TRBJ2-1, with TRBD2 matching 7 bases. The CDR3 consists of 15 residues. Germline CDR1 and CDR2: SGHVS and FQNEAQ. The ends lost 4 bases at V and 8 bases at J; junction bases unmatched: 11. The CDR3: CASSWEGFQGDEQFF. Written as DNA, the CDR3 is TGTGCCAGCAGCTGGGAGGGCTTCCAAGGCGATGAGCAGTTCTTC.

The chain employs TRBV10-3 and TRBJ2-3, with D possibly TRBD2 on 5 matching bases. The CDR3 sequence is 17 residues long. The V end lost 5 bases, the J end lost 1 base, and 19 bases lay between the germline ends. Looked up from germline, CDR1 is ENHRY and CDR2 is SYGVKD. The CDR3 reads CAISKSRAGEGTDTQYF. For the CDR3, the DNA is TGTGCCATCAGTAAATCTAGGGCGGGCGAAGGCACAGATACGCAGTATTTT.

The chain joins TRBV7-2 to TRBJ1-5; D is unresolved. Germline V gene sequence: CDR1 SGHTA, CDR2 FQGNSA. This CDR3 contains 15 residues. V was shortened by 4 bases and J by 1 base, with 11 bases between the two germline ends. The CDR3 is CASSYRTGSNQPQHF. The CDR3 DNA follows: TGTGCCAGCAGCTATCGGACGGGGAGCAATCAGCCCCAGCATTTT.

Concerning this clone itself: The same CDR3 is also encoded by other DNA sequences in this sample. V usage is TRBV21-1 and J usage is TRBJ1-1; TRBD1 reflects the table's D call only, with no check against the DNA. TRBV21-1 is termed a pseudogene. CDR3 length: 18 residues. CDR3 protein: CASSKSGTAPILNTEAFF. The CDR3 DNA follows: TGTGCCAGCAGCAAATCAGGCACGGCACCGATTCTGAACACTGAAGCTTTCTTT.

This chain joins TRBV7-2 and TRBJ2-5; D ambiguous. Germline V gives CDR1 SGHTA, CDR2 FQGNSA. V was pared by 5 bases and J by 4 bases, with 17 bases between. This CDR3 spans 15 amino acids. CDR3 region: CASSPIATLGETQYF. CDR3 in DNA: TGTGCCAGCAGCCCAATAGCAACTCTGGGAGAGACCCAGTACTTC.

The V gene is TRBV15, the J gene TRBJ1-4, with 8 bases fitting TRBD1. Looked up from germline, CDR1 is LNHNV and CDR2 is YYDKDF (reference sequence). CDR3 length: 16 residues. Germline trimming cut 0 bases from V and 4 bases from J; bases unmatched to any gene: 4. CDR3 residues: CATSRDGTGGNEKLFF. The CDR3 DNA reads as TGTGCCACCAGCAGAGATGGAACAGGGGGTAATGAAAAACTGTTTTTT.

V and J are TRBV18 and TRBJ1-2; TRBD1 might be the D (5 bases). The CDR3 spans 15 residues. The germline V gene has CDR1 KGHSH and CDR2 LQKENI. Between the trimmed V and J ends, which lost 0 bases and 4 bases, there was a span of 12 bases. The CDR3 protein is CASSPPIGEGYGYTF. CDR3 in DNA: TGTGCCAGCTCACCACCGATAGGGGAGGGCTATGGCTACACCTTC.

This clone has only one observation. The chain has TRBV7-2 and TRBJ2-7, with a tentative D call TRBD1 (6 bases). This CDR3 comprises 15 residues. Trimming shortened V by 6 bases and J by 2 bases, and 17 bases separated the two germline ends. In germline, CDR1 is SGHTA, CDR2 FQGNSA. CDR3 coding DNA: TGTGCCAGCAGAACCCGTGCGGACAGTGCCTACGAGCAGTACTTC. Its translation: CASRTRADSAYEQYF.

This clone appeared a few times. This sequence joins TRBV5-8 and TRBJ2-1, with D maybe TRBD2 (6 bases). V was cut by 2 bases and J by 7 bases, with 22 bases left in between. This CDR3 comprises 17 residues. In germline, CDR1 is SGHTS, CDR2 YDEGEE. As DNA, the CDR3 is TGTGCCAGCAGCTTTTCACTCGCGGCGGGGAATGGGAATGAGCAGTTCTTC. It is translated as CASSFSLAAGNGNEQFF.

The chain carries TRBV7-9 and TRBJ1-1; 11 bases are shared with TRBD1. Losses at the gene ends were 6 bases for V and 1 base for J; bases not matched to a gene: 7. Germline V gene sequence: CDR1 SEHNR, CDR2 FQNEAQ (reference sequence). The length of the CDR3 is 16 residues. The CDR3 loop reads CASSLDRGQGNTEAFF. The CDR3 DNA follows: TGTGCCAGCAGTTTGGACAGGGGGCAGGGGAACACTGAAGCTTTCTTT. The full variable domain, completed using reference TRBV7-9 and TRBJ1-1, is DTGVSQNPRHKITKRGQNVTFRCDPISEHNRLYWYRQTLGQGPEFLTYFQNEAQLEKSRLLSDRFSAERPKGSFSTLEIQRTEQGDSAMYLCASSLDRGQGNTEAFFGQGTRLTVV.

J is TRBJ2-1 and V is TRBV11-3; 8 nucleotides match TRBD2. The CDR3 covers 18 residues. V lost 0 bases to trimming and J lost 5 bases; unmatched junction nucleotides: 12. Germline CDR1 reads SGHNT; CDR2 reads YENEEA. CDR3 DNA sequence: TGTGCCAGCAGCTTAGATCTTTGGCGGGAGGCCTCGGACAATGAGCAGTTCTTC. This encodes CASSLDLWREASDNEQFF.

This CDR3 is CATGTLSGYTF. In DNA form, the CDR3 reads TGTGCCACAGGTACGCTCAGTGGCTACACCTTC. V is TRBV19 and J is TRBJ1-2; D not certain. V was trimmed by 10 bases and J by 7 bases, leaving 13 bases between them. There are 11 residues in the CDR3. In germline, CDR1 is LNHDA, CDR2 SQIVND (reference sequence).

This chain connects TRBV4-3 to TRBJ1-6; D is unclear. V dropped 0 bases and J dropped 7 bases, with 13 bases sitting between them. The CDR3 runs 16 residues. Looked up from germline, CDR1 is LGHNA and CDR2 is YSLEER. The CDR3 region is CASSQEVGSGNSPLHF. The DNA of the CDR3 is TGCGCCAGCAGCCAAGAAGTAGGGTCGGGAAATTCACCCCTCCACTTT.

The CDR3 nucleotides are TGTGCCAGCAGCTCCGCAGGGGTTACTGAAGCTTTCTTT. Residues: CASSSAGVTEAFF. J is TRBJ1-1 and V is TRBV11-2; tentative D call: TRBD1 (6 bases). The ends were cut back, 4 bases at V and 5 bases at J, with 11 bases in the middle. The length of the CDR3 is 13 residues. Germline loops: CDR1 SGHAT, CDR2 FQNNGV.

In regard to this clone: The junction departs from the called germline gene at one end, perhaps through a read error. V and J are TRBV7-7 and TRBJ2-5; TRBD2 matches 8 bases. CDR3 length: 14 amino acids. Looked up from germline, CDR1 is SSHAT and CDR2 is FNYEAQ (reference sequence). This chain's CDR3 is CASSLQGSGGSQYF. In DNA, the CDR3 is TGTGCTAGCAGCCTACAGGGATCGGGGGGGAGCCAGTACTTC.

The genes are TRBV6-5 and TRBJ2-7; TRBD1 might be the D (5 bases). This CDR3 is 15 amino acids long. V lost 3 bases to trimming and J lost 2 bases, with 14 bases between them. CDR1 and CDR2 from the germline V gene are MNHEY and SVGAGI. CDR3 in amino acids: CASSYRGPGTYEQYF. The CDR3, as DNA: TGTGCCAGCAGTTATAGGGGCCCTGGAACCTACGAGCAGTACTTC.

This chain links TRBV6-1 with TRBJ1-1; 8 bases agree with TRBD1. The length of the CDR3 is 15 residues. Germline trimming cut 5 bases from V and 4 bases from J; bases unmatched to any gene: 9. Germline CDR1 reads MNHNS; CDR2 reads SASEGT. This chain's CDR3 is CASSRPGRGPTEAFF. CDR3 coding DNA: TGTGCCAGCAGTAGACCCGGCAGGGGGCCCACTGAAGCTTTCTTT.

The chain employs TRBV9 and TRBJ2-1; 11 nucleotides line up with TRBD2. Germline loops: CDR1 SGDLS, CDR2 YYNGEE. Trimming cost V 4 bases and J 4 bases; bases outside gene matches: 4. This CDR3 has 15 residues. Here the CDR3 reads CASSLTSGGYNEQFF. CDR3 bases: TGTGCCAGCAGCCTCACTAGCGGGGGATACAATGAGCAGTTCTTC.

The chain combines TRBV28 with TRBJ1-3; no definite D call. The length of the CDR3 is 16 residues. Germline CDR1 reads MDHEN; CDR2 reads SYDVKM. V lost 5 bases to trimming and J lost 0 bases, with 14 bases between them. The DNA of the CDR3 is TGTGCCAGCAGTCCAAGACTGAAGATCTCTGGAAACACCATATATTTT. Protein: CASSPRLKISGNTIYF.

A remark on this clone: Compared with germline, one end of the junction differs, possibly owing to a read error. The CDR3 nucleotides are TGTTCCAGCAGCTCCTGGACAGGGGGAGGCGAGCAGTACTTC. This sequence encodes CSSSSWTGGGEQYF. The chain couples TRBV7-9 to TRBJ2-7, with TRBD1 matching 10 bases. CDR1 and CDR2 (germline): SEHNR, FQNEAQ (reference sequence). CDR3 length equals 14 residues. The full variable domain, in which reference TRBV7-9 and TRBJ2-7 provide the parts outside the CDR3, is DTGVSQNPRHKITKRGQNVTFRCDPISEHNRLYWYRQTLGQGPEFLTYFQNEAQLEKSRLLSDRFSAERPKGSFSTLEIQRTEQGDSAMYLCSSSSWTGGGEQYFGPGTRLTVT.